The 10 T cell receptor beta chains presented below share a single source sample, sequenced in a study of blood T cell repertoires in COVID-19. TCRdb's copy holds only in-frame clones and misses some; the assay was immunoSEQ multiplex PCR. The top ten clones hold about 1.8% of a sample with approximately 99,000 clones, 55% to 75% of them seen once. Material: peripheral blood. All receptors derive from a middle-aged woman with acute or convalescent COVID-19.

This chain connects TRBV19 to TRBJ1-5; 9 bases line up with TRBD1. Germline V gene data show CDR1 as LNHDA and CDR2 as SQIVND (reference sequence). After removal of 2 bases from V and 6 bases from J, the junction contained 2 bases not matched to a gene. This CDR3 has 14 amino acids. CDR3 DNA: TGTGCCAGTAGTATACCGACAGGGGGTCAGCCCCAGCATTTT. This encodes CASSIPTGGQPQHF. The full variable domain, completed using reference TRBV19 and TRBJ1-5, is DGGITQSPKYLFRKEGQNVTLSCEQNLNHDAMYWYRQDPGQGLRLIYYSQIVNDFQKGDIAEGYSVSREKKESFPLTVTSAQKNPTAFYLCASSIPTGGQPQHFGDGTRLSIL.

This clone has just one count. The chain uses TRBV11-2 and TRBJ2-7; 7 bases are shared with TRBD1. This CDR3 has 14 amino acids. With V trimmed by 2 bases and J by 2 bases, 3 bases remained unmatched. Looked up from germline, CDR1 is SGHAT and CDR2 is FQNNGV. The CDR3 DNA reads TGTGCCAGCAGCTTAAGGGACAGCGCCTACGAGCAGTACTTC. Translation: CASSLRDSAYEQYF.

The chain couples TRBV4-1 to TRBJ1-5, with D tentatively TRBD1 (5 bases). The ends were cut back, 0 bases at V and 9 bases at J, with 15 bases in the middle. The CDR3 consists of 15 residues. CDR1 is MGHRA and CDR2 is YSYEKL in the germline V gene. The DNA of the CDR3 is TGCGCCAGCAGCCAAGATCAGGGCGGGAGCAGGCCCCAGCATTTT. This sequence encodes CASSQDQGGSRPQHF.

The CDR3 loop reads CASSLTSGGAADTQYF. Here the CDR3 DNA reads TGCGCCAGCAGCTTAACTAGCGGGGGGGCCGCGGATACGCAGTATTTT. The rearrangement joins TRBV5-1 to TRBJ2-3, with TRBD2 matching 13 bases. The CDR3 has 16 amino acids. CDR1 SGHRS and CDR2 YFSETQ come from the germline V gene. V trimming: 2 bases; J trimming: 6 bases; junction bases outside the gene matches: 6.

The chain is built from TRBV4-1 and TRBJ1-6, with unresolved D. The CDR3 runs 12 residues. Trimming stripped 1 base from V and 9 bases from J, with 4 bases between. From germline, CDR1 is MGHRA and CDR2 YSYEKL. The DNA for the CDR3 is TGCGCCAGCAGCCAAGTATTTTCACCCCTCCACTTT. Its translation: CASSQVFSPLHF.

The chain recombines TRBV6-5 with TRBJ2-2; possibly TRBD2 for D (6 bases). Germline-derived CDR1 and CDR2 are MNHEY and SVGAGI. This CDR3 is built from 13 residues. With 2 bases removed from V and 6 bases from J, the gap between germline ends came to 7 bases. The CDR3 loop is CASSYGGSGELFF. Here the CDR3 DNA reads TGTGCCAGCAGTTACGGGGGGTCCGGGGAGCTGTTTTTT.

The CDR3 region is CASSPGTGISPLHF. CDR3 in DNA: TGTGCCAGCTCACCCGGGACAGGGATTTCACCCCTCCACTTT. This chain joins TRBV18 and TRBJ1-6, with 9 bases fitting TRBD1. Germline lookup yields CDR1 KGHSH and CDR2 LQKENI. The V segment lost 3 bases and the J segment 9 bases; nucleotides outside the gene matches: 3. This CDR3 is 14 amino acids long.

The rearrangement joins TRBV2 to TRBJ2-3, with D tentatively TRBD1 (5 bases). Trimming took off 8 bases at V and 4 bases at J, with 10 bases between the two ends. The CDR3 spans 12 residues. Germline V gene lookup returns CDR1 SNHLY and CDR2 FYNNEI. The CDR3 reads CASAGAADTQYF. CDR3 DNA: TGTGCCAGCGCTGGGGCTGCAGATACGCAGTATTTT.

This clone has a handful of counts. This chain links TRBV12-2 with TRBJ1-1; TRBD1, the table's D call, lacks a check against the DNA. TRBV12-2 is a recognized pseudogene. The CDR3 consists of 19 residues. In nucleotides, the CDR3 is TGTGCAAGTCGCTTAGTGCCCCCGAGACAGACCACCATGAACACTGAAGCTTTCTTT. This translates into CASRLVPPRQTTMNTEAFF.

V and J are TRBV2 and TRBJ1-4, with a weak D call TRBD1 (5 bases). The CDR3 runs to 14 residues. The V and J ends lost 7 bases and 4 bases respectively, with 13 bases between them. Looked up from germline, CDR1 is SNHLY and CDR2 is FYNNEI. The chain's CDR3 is CASKLGPSNEKLFF. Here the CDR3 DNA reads TGTGCCAGCAAGTTGGGGCCGAGTAATGAAAAACTGTTTTTT. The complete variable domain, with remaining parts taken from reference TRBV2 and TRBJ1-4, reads EPEVTQTPSHQVTQMGQEVILRCVPISNHLYFYWYRQILGQKVEFLVSFYNNEISEKSEIFDDQFSVERPDGSNFTLKIRSTKLEDSAMYFCASKLGPSNEKLFFGSGTQLSVL.